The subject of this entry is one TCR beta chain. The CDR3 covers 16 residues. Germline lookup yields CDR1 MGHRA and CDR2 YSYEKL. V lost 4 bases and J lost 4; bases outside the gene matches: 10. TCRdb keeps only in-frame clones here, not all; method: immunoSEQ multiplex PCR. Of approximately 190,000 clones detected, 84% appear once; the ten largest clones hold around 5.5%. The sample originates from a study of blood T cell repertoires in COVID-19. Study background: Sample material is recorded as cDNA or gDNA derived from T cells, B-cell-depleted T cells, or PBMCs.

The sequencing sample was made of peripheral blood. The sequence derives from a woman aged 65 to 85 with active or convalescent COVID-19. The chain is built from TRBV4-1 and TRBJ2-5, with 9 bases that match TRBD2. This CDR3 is CASSPYSREGLETQYF. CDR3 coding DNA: TGCGCCAGCAGCCCGTACTCGCGGGAGGGCCTAGAGACCCAGTACTTC.